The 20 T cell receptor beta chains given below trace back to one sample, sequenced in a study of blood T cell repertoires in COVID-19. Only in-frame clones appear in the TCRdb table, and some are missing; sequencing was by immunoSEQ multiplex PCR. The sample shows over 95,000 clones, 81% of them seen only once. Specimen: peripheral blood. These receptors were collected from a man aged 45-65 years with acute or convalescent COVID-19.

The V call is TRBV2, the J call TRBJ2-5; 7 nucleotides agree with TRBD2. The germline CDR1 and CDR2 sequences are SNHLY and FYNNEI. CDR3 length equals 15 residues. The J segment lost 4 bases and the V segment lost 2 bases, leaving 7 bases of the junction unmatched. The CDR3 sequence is CASSETFTGGETQYF. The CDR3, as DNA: TGTGCCAGCAGTGAAACCTTTACGGGGGGAGAGACCCAGTACTTC.

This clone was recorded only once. The chain's CDR3 is CATSRDLRTDTQYF. CDR3 sequence (DNA): TGTGCCACCAGCAGAGATCTAAGAACAGATACGCAGTATTTT. The chain couples TRBV15 to TRBJ2-3; D uncertain. Germline V lookup: CDR1 LNHNV, CDR2 YYDKDF (reference sequence). The CDR3 runs 14 residues. V lost 0 bases to trimming and J lost 3 bases, with 7 bases between them. The full variable domain, its missing parts supplied by reference TRBV15 and TRBJ2-3, is DAMVIQNPRYQVTQFGKPVTLSCSQTLNHNVMYWYQQKSSQAPKLLFHYYDKDFNNEADTPDNFQSRRPNTSFCFLDIRSPGLGDTAMYLCATSRDLRTDTQYFGPGTRLTVL.

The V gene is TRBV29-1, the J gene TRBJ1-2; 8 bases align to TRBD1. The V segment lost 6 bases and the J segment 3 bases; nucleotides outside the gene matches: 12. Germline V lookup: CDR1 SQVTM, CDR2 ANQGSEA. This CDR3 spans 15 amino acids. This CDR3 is CSVEGQDAFDYGYTF. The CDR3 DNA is TGCAGCGTAGAGGGACAGGATGCCTTTGACTATGGCTACACCTTC.

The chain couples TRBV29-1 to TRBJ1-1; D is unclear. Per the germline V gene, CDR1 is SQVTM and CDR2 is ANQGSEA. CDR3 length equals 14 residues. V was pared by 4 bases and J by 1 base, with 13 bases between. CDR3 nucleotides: TGCAGCGTTGCTCCCCGAGCTCGGAACACTGAAGCTTTCTTT. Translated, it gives CSVAPRARNTEAFF.

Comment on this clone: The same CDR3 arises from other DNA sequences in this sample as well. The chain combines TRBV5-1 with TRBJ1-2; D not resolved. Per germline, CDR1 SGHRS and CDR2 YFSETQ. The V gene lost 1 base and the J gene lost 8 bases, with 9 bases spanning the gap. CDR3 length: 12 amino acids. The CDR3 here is CASSLSGEGYTF. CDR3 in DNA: TGCGCCAGCAGCTTGAGCGGGGAAGGCTACACCTTC.

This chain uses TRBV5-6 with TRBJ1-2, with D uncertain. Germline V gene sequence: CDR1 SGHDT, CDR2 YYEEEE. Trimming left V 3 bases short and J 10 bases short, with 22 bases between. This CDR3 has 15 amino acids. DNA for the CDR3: TGTGCCAGCAGCTCAAGCGACCGGCCTTTGATAGACTACACCTTC. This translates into CASSSSDRPLIDYTF.

The CDR3 coding sequence is TGTGCCAGCAGTGTTGTGGACAGCATCGCGGTGAGCGAGCAGTACTTC. Amino acid sequence: CASSVVDSIAVSEQYF. The chain couples TRBV2 to TRBJ2-7, with a weak D call TRBD1 (6 bases). CDR3 length: 16 residues. In germline, CDR1 is SNHLY, CDR2 FYNNEI. Trimming left V 4 bases short and J 6 bases short, with 22 bases between.

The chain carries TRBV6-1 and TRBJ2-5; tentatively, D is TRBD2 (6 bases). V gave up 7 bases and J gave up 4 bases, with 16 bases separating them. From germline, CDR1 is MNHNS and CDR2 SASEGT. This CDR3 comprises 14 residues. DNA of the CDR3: TGTGCCAGCATCCTGGGCCTCGGGGGAGAGACCCAGTACTTC. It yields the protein CASILGLGGETQYF.

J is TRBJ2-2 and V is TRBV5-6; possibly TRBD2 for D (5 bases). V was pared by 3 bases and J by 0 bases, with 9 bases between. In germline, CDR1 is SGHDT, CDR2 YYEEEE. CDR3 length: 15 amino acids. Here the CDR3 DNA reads TGTGCCAGCAGCTCATTAGCGACGAACACCGGGGAGCTGTTTTTT. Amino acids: CASSSLATNTGELFF. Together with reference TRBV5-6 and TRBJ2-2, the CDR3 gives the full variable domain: DAGVTQSPTHLIKTRGQQVTLRCSPKSGHDTVSWYQQALGQGPQFIFQYYEEEERQRGNFPDRFSGHQFPNYSSELNVNALLLGDSALYLCASSSLATNTGELFFGEGSRLTVL.

The CDR3 reads CASSLGTGRSTEAFF. The CDR3 bases are TGTGCCAGCAGCTTAGGGACAGGGCGGTCCACTGAAGCTTTCTTT. V usage is TRBV7-6 and J usage is TRBJ1-1; 8 nucleotides align to TRBD1. V gave up 1 base and J gave up 4 bases; unmatched junction bases: 5. The germline CDR1 and CDR2 sequences are SGHVS and FNYEAQ. This CDR3 spans 15 amino acids.

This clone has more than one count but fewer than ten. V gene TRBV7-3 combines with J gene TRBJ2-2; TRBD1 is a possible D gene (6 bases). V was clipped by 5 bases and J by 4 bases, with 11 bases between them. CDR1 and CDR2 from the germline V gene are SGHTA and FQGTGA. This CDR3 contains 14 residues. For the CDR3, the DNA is TGTGCCAGCAGCCGGGACACTGGCACCGGGGAGCTGTTTTTT. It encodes CASSRDTGTGELFF.

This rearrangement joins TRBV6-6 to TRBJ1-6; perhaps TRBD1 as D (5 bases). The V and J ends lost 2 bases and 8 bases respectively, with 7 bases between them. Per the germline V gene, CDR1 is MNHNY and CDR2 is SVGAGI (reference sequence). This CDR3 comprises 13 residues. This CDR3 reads CASSYQGDSPLHF. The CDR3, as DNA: TGTGCCAGCAGTTACCAGGGTGATTCACCCCTCCACTTT.

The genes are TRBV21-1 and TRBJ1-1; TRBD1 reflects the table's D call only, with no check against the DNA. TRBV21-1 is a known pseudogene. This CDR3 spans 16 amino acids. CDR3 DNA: TGTGCCAGCAGCAAAGAGGGCGGGACAGGGACCACTGAAGCTTTCTTT. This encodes CASSKEGGTGTTEAFF.

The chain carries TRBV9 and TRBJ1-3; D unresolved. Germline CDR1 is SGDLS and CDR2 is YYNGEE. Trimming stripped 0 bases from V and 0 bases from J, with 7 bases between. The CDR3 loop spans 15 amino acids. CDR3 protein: CASSVAAYSGNTIYF. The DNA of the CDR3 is TGTGCCAGCAGCGTAGCTGCCTACTCTGGAAACACCATATATTTT.

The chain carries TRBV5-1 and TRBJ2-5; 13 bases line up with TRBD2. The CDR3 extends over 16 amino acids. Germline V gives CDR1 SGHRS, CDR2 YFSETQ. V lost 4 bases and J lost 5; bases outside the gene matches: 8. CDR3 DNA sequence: TGCGCCAGCAGCGCGACTAGCGGGGGGCCTAGGGAGACCCAGTACTTC. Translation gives CASSATSGGPRETQYF.

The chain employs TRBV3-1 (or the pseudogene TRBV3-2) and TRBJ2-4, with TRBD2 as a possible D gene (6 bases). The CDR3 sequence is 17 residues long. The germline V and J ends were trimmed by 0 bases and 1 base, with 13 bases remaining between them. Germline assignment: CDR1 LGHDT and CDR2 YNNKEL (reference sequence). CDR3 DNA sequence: TGTGCCAGCAGCCAAGATGGGCGGGGCGGTGCCAAAAACATTCAGTACTTC. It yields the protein CASSQDGRGGAKNIQYF.

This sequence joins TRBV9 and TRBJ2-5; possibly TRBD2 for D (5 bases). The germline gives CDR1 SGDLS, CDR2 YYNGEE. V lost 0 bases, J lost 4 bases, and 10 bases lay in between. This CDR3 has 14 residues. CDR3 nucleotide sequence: TGTGCCAGCAGCGTAGACGGGGTGGGAGAGACCCAGTACTTC. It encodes CASSVDGVGETQYF. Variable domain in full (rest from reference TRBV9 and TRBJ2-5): DSGVTQTPKHLITATGQRVTLRCSPRSGDLSVYWYQQSLDQGLQFLIQYYNGEERAKGNILERFSAQQFPDLHSELNLSSLELGDSALYFCASSVDGVGETQYFGPGTRLLVL.

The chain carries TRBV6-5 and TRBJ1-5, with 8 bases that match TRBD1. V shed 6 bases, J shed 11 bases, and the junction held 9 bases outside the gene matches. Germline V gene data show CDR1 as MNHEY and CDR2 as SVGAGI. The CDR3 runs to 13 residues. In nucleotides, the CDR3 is TGTGCCAGCAGACTGACAGGGGAATCGTCCCAGCATTTT. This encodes CASRLTGESSQHF.

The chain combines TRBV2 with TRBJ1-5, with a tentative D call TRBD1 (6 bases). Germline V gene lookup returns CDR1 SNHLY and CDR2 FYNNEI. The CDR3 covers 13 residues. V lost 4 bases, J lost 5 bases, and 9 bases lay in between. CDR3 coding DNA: TGTGCCAGCAGTGGACAGGTGTATCAGCCCCAGCATTTT. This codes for CASSGQVYQPQHF.

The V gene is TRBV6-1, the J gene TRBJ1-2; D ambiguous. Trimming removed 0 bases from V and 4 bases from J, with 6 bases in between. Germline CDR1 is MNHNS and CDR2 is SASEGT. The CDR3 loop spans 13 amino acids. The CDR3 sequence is CASSEAGSYGYTF. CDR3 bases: TGTGCCAGCAGTGAAGCTGGTAGCTATGGCTACACCTTC.